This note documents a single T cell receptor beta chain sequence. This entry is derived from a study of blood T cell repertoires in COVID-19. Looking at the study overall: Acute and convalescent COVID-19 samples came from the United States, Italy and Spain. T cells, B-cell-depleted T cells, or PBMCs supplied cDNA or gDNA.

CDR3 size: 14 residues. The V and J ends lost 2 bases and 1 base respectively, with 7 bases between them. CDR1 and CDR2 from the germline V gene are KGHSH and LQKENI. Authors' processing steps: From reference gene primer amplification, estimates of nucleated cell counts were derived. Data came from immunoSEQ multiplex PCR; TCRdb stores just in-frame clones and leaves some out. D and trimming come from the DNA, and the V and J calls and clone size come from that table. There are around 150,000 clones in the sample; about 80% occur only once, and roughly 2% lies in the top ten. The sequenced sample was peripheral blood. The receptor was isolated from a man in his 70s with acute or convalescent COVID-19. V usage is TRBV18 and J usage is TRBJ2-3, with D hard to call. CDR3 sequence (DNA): TGTGCCAGCTCACCATCAGGCCGCACAGATACGCAGTATTTT. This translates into CASSPSGRTDTQYF. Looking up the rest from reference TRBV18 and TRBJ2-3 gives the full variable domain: NAGVMQNPRHLVRRRGQEARLRCSPMKGHSHVYWYRQLPEEGLKFMVYLQKENIIDESGMPKERFSAEFPKEGPSILRIQQVVRGDSAAYFCASSPSGRTDTQYFGPGTRLTVL.